What follows is one T cell receptor beta chain and its context. Its antigen is still unknown. These data originate in a study of pediatric ulcerative colitis. Using immunoSEQ multiplex PCR, the repertoire was profiled, and TCRdb retains in-frame clones only, with some absent. The data contain around 36,000 clones, about three quarters of them singletons. Findings and limits, study-wide: No controls had the two rectal clonotypes shared by ulcerative colitis patients. Blood-derived T cells may be present in rectal pinch biopsies. Repertoires came from total lymphocyte DNA, not specific subsets.

The rectum was sampled with one to two pinch biopsies at colonoscopy. The CDR3 loop spans 13 amino acids. Deletions cut 3 bases from V and 4 bases from J, with 7 bases between. Germline CDR1 SNHLY, CDR2 FYNNEI. The chain recombines TRBV2 with TRBJ1-3; D unresolved. The sample consisted of gut tissue. The TCR was taken from a boy aged 10-17 years with mild ulcerative colitis. CDR3: CASSEGLGNTIYF. The DNA of the CDR3 is TGTGCCAGCAGTGAGGGCTTAGGAAACACCATATATTTT.